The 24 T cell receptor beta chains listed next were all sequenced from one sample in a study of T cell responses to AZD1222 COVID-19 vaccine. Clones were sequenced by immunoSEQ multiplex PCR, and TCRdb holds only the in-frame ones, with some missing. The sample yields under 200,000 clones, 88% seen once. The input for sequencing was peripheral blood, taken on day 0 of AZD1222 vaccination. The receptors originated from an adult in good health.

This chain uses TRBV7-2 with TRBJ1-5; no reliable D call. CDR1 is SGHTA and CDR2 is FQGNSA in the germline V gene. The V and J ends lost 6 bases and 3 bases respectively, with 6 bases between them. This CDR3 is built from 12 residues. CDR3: CASSQNNQPQHF. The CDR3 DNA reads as TGTGCCAGCAGTCAAAACAATCAGCCCCAGCATTTT.

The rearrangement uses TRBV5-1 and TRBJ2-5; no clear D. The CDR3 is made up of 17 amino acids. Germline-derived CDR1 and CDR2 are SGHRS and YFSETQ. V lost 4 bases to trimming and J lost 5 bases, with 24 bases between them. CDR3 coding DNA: TGCGCCAGCAGCCCAAACGGGCCAGCTGTAGGGCAGGAGACCCAGTACTTC. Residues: CASSPNGPAVGQETQYF.

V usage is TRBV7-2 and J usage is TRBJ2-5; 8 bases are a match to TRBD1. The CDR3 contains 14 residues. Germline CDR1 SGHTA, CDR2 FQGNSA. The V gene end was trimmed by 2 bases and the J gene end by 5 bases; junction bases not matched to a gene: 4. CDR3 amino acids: CASSLWTGPETQYF. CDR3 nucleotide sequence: TGTGCCAGCAGCTTATGGACAGGGCCGGAGACCCAGTACTTC.

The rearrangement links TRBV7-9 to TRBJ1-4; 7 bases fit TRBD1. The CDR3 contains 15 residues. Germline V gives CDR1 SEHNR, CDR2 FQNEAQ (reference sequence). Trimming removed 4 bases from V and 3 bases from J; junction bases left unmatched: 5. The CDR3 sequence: CASSYGQVPNEKLFF. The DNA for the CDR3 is TGTGCCAGCAGCTACGGACAGGTACCTAATGAAAAACTGTTTTTT.

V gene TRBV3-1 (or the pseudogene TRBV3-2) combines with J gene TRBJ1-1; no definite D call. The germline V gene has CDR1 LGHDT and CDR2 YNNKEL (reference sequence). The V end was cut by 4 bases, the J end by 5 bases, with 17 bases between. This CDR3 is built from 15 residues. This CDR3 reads CASSPPRAKTTEAFF. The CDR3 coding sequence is TGTGCCAGCAGCCCTCCTAGGGCGAAGACGACTGAAGCTTTCTTT.

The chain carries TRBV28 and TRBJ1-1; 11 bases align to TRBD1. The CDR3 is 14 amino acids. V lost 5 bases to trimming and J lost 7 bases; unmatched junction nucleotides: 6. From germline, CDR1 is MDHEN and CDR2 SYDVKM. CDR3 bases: TGTGCCAGCAGTCGGGACAGGGGGTTGAGTGAAGCTTTCTTT. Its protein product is CASSRDRGLSEAFF.

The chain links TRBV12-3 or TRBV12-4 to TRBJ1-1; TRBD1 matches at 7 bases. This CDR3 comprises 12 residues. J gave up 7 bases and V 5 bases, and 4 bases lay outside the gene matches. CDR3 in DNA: TGTGCCAGCAGTCGACGGGACAGTGAAGCTTTCTTT. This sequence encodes CASSRRDSEAFF.

As DNA, the CDR3 is TGCGCCAGCAGCCATCCTACAGGGCTTGGCTACAATGAGCAGTTCTTC. Translated, it gives CASSHPTGLGYNEQFF. The chain recombines TRBV4-1 with TRBJ2-1, with TRBD1 as a possible D gene (6 bases). Germline CDR1 reads MGHRA; CDR2 reads YSYEKL. The CDR3 loop spans 16 amino acids. V lost 3 bases to trimming and J lost 3 bases, with 15 bases between them.

The CDR3 DNA is TGCAGCGTTGCCCGTACAGGGTTGGACACTGAAGCTTTCTTT. Protein sequence: CSVARTGLDTEAFF. J is TRBJ1-1 and V is TRBV29-1, with D possibly being TRBD1 (6 bases). The ends were cut back, 4 bases at V and 3 bases at J, with 15 bases in the middle. Germline-derived CDR1 and CDR2 are SQVTM and ANQGSEA. CDR3 length: 14 amino acids.

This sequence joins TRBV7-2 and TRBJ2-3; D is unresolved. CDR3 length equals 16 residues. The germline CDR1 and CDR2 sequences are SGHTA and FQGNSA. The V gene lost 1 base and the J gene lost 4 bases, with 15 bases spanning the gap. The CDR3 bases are TGTGCCAGCAGCTTAGGACGGTTGTTAATCCCAGATACGCAGTATTTT. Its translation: CASSLGRLLIPDTQYF.

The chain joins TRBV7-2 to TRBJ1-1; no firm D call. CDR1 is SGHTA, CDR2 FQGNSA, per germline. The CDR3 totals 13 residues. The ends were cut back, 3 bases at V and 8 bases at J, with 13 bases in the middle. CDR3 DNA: TGTGCCAGCAGCTTTAAGGGAGCTACAGAAGCTTTCTTT. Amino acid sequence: CASSFKGATEAFF.

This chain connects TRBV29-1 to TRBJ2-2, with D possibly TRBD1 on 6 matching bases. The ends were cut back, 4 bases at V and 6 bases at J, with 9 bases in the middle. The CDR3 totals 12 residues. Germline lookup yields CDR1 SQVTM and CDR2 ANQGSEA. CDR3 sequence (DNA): TGCAGCGTTGGGGCAGGGGCCGGGGAGCTGTTTTTT. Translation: CSVGAGAGELFF.

The CDR3 loop is CATRWGEHNEQFF. The CDR3 nucleotides read TGTGCCACCCGCTGGGGGGAGCACAATGAGCAGTTCTTC. The chain employs TRBV28 and TRBJ2-1, with a weak D call TRBD2 (6 bases). The CDR3 totals 13 residues. V was trimmed by 10 bases and J by 5 bases, leaving 15 bases between them. Looked up from germline, CDR1 is MDHEN and CDR2 is SYDVKM.

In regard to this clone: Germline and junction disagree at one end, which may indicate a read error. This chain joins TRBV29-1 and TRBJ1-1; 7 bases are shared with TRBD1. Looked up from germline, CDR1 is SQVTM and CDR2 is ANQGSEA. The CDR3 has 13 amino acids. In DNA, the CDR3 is TGCAGCGTTAGACAGGGTATGAATACTGAAGCTTTCTTT. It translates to CSVRQGMNTEAFF.

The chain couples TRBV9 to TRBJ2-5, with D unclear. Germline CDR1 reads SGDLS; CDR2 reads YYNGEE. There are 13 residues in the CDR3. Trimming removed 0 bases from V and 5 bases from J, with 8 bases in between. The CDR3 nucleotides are TGTGCCAGCAGCGTAGATGTCCGGGAGACCCAGTACTTC. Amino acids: CASSVDVRETQYF.

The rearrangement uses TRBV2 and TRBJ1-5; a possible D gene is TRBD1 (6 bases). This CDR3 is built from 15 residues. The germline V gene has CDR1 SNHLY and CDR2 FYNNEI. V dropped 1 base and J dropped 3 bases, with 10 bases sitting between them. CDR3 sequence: CASSEDRVPNQPQHF. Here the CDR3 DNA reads TGTGCCAGCAGTGAAGACAGGGTCCCCAATCAGCCCCAGCATTTT. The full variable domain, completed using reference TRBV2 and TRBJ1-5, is EPEVTQTPSHQVTQMGQEVILRCVPISNHLYFYWYRQILGQKVEFLVSFYNNEISEKSEIFDDQFSVERPDGSNFTLKIRSTKLEDSAMYFCASSEDRVPNQPQHFGDGTRLSIL.

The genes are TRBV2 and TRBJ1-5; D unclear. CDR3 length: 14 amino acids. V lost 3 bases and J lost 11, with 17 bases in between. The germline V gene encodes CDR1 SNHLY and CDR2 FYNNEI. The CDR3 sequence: CASSDGHAWVAQHF. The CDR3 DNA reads TGTGCCAGCAGTGATGGTCATGCCTGGGTAGCCCAGCATTTT.

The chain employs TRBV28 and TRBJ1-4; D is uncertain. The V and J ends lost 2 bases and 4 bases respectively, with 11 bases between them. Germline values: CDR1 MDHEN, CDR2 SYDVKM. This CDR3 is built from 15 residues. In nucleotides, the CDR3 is TGTGCCAGCAGTTTAGGAGCTGCCAATAATGAAAAACTGTTTTTT. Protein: CASSLGAANNEKLFF. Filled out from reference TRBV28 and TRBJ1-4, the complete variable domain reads DVKVTQSSRYLVKRTGEKVFLECVQDMDHENMFWYRQDPGLGLRLIYFSYDVKMKEKGDIPEGYSVSREKKERFSLILESASTNQTSMYLCASSLGAANNEKLFFGSGTQLSVL.

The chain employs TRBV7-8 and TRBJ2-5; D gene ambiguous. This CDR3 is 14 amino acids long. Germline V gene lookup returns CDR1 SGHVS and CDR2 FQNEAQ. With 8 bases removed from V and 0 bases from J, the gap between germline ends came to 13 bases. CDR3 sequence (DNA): TGTGCCAGCCGCCTTACACAATACCAAGAGACCCAGTACTTC. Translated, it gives CASRLTQYQETQYF.

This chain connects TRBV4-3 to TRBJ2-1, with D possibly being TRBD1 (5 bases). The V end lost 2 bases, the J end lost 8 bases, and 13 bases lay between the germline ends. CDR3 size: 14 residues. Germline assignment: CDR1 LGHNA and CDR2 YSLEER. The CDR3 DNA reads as TGCGCCAGCAGCCAATTTAGGGGTTTCGATGAGCAGTTCTTC. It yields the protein CASSQFRGFDEQFF.

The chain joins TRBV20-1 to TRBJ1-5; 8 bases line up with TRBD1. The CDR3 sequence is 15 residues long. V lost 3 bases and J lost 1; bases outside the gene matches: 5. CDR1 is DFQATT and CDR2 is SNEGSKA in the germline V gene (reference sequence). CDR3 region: CSASVQGGSNQPQHF. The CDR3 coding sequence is TGCAGTGCTAGTGTACAGGGGGGAAGCAATCAGCCCCAGCATTTT.

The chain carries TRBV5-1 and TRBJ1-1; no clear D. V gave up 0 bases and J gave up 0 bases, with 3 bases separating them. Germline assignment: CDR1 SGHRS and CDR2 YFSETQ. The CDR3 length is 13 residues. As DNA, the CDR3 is TGCGCCAGCAGCTTGGGGATGAACACTGAAGCTTTCTTT. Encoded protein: CASSLGMNTEAFF.

The CDR3 coding sequence is TGTGCCAGCAGCTTGTTCCGGGGCCACGAGCAGTACTTC. Its translation: CASSLFRGHEQYF. The V call is TRBV5-4, the J call TRBJ2-7; perhaps D is TRBD1 or TRBD2 (5 bases each). The CDR3 runs to 13 residues. Per germline, CDR1 SGHNT and CDR2 YYREEE (reference sequence). V lost 1 base to trimming and J lost 5 bases, with 10 bases between them.

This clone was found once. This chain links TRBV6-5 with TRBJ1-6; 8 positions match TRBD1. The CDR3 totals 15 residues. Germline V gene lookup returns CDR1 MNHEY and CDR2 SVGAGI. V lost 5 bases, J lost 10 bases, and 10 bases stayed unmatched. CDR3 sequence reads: CASSTRDRRVSPLHF. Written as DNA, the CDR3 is TGTGCCAGCAGTACCCGGGACAGGAGGGTATCACCCCTCCACTTT.